The rows below give T cell receptor beta chains drawn from one sample of a study of blood T cell repertoires in COVID-19. The method was immunoSEQ multiplex PCR; TCRdb's version includes in-frame clones alone and lacks a portion of them. The sample includes 45,000 to 55,000 clones, around 83% seen only once; the top ten take 5.2%. The sample was peripheral blood. These receptors came from a human donor in a cohort sampled during active COVID-19. CDR3s include the opening cysteine and the closing phenylalanine or tryptophan. D genes are given only for firm matches. Some rows have no size entry. The others give once, few or many, or a class for an expanded clone.

v_gene	j_gene	abundance	d_gene	CDR3aa
TRBV7-2	TRBJ2-5	-	TRBD2	CASSTSAGKTQYF
TRBV5-1	TRBJ2-2	few	TRBD1	CASSSRTGGGELFF
TRBV28	TRBJ2-3	-	TRBD2	CASTYQRGAADTQYF
TRBV18	TRBJ2-7	-	-	CASSPKQGGRGYEQYF
TRBV14	TRBJ2-7	-	TRBD1	CASSTRDRVSYEQYF
TRBV2	TRBJ2-1	once	TRBD2	CASSGGGVEFF
TRBV6-5	TRBJ1-2	-	TRBD1	CASGGDRDYGYTF
TRBV4-1	TRBJ2-2	few	TRBD2	CASSQDRAGAQNRELFF
TRBV20-1	TRBJ2-3	-	-	CSAMGGTQYF
TRBV7-2	TRBJ2-7	-	TRBD2	CASSSPASGITYEQYF
TRBV9	TRBJ2-1	-	-	CASSQLQAGYNEQFF
TRBV27	TRBJ2-2	-	-	CASSSIAANTGELFF
TRBV20-1	TRBJ1-2	-	-	CSASVSSGGYTF
TRBV3-1/TRBV3-2	TRBJ2-1	-	TRBD2	CASSSKRGGNEQFF
TRBV11-1	TRBJ2-3	-	TRBD2	CASSSRTSPDTQYF
TRBV5-1	TRBJ2-3	-	TRBD2	CASSLVAGGVSTDTQYF
TRBV18	TRBJ2-3	-	TRBD2	CASSPLSAGVSTDTQYF
TRBV7-8	TRBJ2-1	-	TRBD1	CASRTTGGRGNEQFF
TRBV5-5	TRBJ2-5	once	TRBD1	CASSPLTTGGLETQYF
TRBV6-5	TRBJ2-7	once	-	CASSYYGQSYEQYF
TRBV2	TRBJ2-7	-	-	CASKVLPGGNYEQYF
TRBV2	TRBJ2-1	-	-	CASSEQQFSEQFF
TRBV29-1	TRBJ2-3	-	-	CSVEDGRQDRFTDTQYF
TRBV3-1/TRBV3-2	TRBJ2-5	-	-	CASSPAGETQYF
TRBV28	TRBJ1-1	-	TRBD1	CASSPITGGTEAFF
TRBV6-5	TRBJ1-2	-	TRBD1	CASRRTGEGYTF
TRBV6-5	TRBJ1-1	-	TRBD1	CASSRGQGYTEAFF
TRBV7-8	TRBJ2-7	-	-	CASSFRDSYYEQYF
TRBV30	TRBJ2-1	-	-	CAWSVDIQPERFF
TRBV28	TRBJ1-1	-	-	CASSPGEVNTEAFF
TRBV12-2	TRBJ1-2	few	-	CASRLGDKRNYGYTF
TRBV27	TRBJ2-4	once	-	CASSSGLAKNIQYF
TRBV19	TRBJ1-2	-	-	CASSTSGANGYTF
TRBV27	TRBJ2-7	-	TRBD1	CASSLYPTGAGYEQYF
TRBV7-9	TRBJ2-7	-	-	CASSFSPTGDSYEQYF
TRBV7-6	TRBJ2-1	-	TRBD1	CASSPRRDRRAYNEQFF
TRBV5-4	TRBJ2-7	-	-	CASSSRGVHYEQYF
TRBV29-1	TRBJ1-2	-	TRBD1	CSVQRTGGHGYTF
TRBV30	TRBJ2-3	-	-	CAWSVSFSPTDTQYF
TRBV5-1	TRBJ1-2	-	-	CASSLGGFDYGYTF
TRBV4-2	TRBJ2-3	-	TRBD2	CASSQDTSGGDTQYF
TRBV5-1	TRBJ2-5	-	TRBD2	CASSSGLANAAQETQYF
TRBV19	TRBJ2-4	-	-	CASSIGSVLAKNIQYF
TRBV18	TRBJ2-7	-	-	CASSPELAGYEQYF
TRBV7-9	TRBJ2-2	few	-	CASTLGSGNTGELFF
TRBV5-6	TRBJ1-6	-	TRBD1	CASTGTGGAGYNSPLHF
TRBV5-6	TRBJ2-7	-	TRBD1	CASSPGTGFGEQYF
TRBV30	TRBJ2-7	once	TRBD1	CASTDRGGYEQYF
TRBV5-5	TRBJ2-7	-	TRBD1	CASSYSDRVDYEQYF
TRBV7-9	TRBJ2-5	-	-	CASSLALNLGAQETQYF
TRBV27	TRBJ1-5	few	TRBD1	CASSSKGQARHF
TRBV7-7	TRBJ2-5	-	TRBD1	CASSPSSGTVETQYF
TRBV6-5	TRBJ2-1	-	TRBD2	CASTPGLQNNEQFF
TRBV9	TRBJ1-1	once	-	CASSVRPTVNTEAFF
TRBV5-1	TRBJ2-7	-	-	CASSSRYSYEQYF